This T cell receptor beta chain comes out of a study of PD-1 blockade in mismatch repair-deficient tumors. Looking at the study overall: Patients had fewer than 15 mismatch repair-deficient cancer types and were previously treated and progressing.

Every patient had mismatch repair deficiency by PCR or immunohistochemistry. TCRs were sequenced from a few patients responding to pembrolizumab. There are a few counts of this clone. The antigen is unknown. Study conclusions and caveats: Rapid post-treatment expansion, then contraction, generally preceding radiologic response, marked tumor-resident clones.

The assay was immunoSEQ multiplex PCR, and TCRdb's table has in-frame clones only and misses some. The repertoire holds tens of thousands of clones, with around four fifths as singletons. The receptor was derived from an adult with mismatch repair-deficient cancer. The input for sequencing was peripheral blood, taken 2 weeks after starting pembrolizumab.

CDR3 nucleotide sequence: TGCGCCAGCAGCCCTTCGGGGCCCACTGAAGCTTTCTTT. It encodes CASSPSGPTEAFF. V and J are TRBV5-1 and TRBJ1-1; D may be TRBD1 (5 bases). Trimming took off 4 bases at V and 4 bases at J, with 11 bases between the two ends. CDR3 length equals 13 residues. Germline V gene sequence: CDR1 SGHRS, CDR2 YFSETQ.